This TCR beta chain comes out of a study of cytomegalovirus exposure and HLA in healthy donors. Study-level findings and limits: According to the study, roughly 180 TCR beta chains were cytomegalovirus-associated. In a later analysis, a genetic analysis reported fewer productive-TCR N-insertions in an Asian-associated ancestry cluster than the cohort average.

A multiplex PCR was run with 60 Vbeta primers and 13 Jbeta primers. The repertoire was sequenced with immunoSEQ multiplex PCR; TCRdb's copy has only in-frame clones and lacks some. The table shows approximately 150,000 clones, with approximately 80% occurring only once. On this clone itself: Its antigen remains unknown. The junction differs from germline at one of its ends, possibly a read error.

Germline CDR1 SEHNR, CDR2 FQNEAQ (reference sequence). The CDR3 is 16 residues long. The material sequenced was PBMCs. This chain uses TRBV7-9 with TRBJ2-2, with 8 bases lining up with TRBD1. The sequence was obtained from a man aged 25-40 years in good health and CMV-seropositive. In DNA form, the CDR3 reads TGTTCCAGCAGCTTAGTGGGGACAGGGAACACCGGGGAGCTGTTTTTT. The encoded protein is CSSSLVGTGNTGELFF.